This T cell receptor (beta chain) was captured by sequencing in a study of immune cell composition in non-small cell lung cancer. The germline V gene encodes CDR1 LNHNV and CDR2 YYDKDF (reference sequence). The CDR3 has 14 amino acids. With 2 bases removed from V and 8 bases from J, the gap between germline ends came to 12 bases. Study-wide points: It was not proven that tumour-reactive clones equal dominant tumour-associated clones.

The table came from immunoSEQ multiplex PCR; TCRdb's copy has only in-frame clones and leaves some out. The sample includes 3,000 or so clones, roughly four fifths seen only once; the top ten take roughly 9.6%. As concerns this clone: Its antigen is currently unknown.

The sample also formed part of further work on CD4 T cells in lung cancer. That study reports: Donors, mostly former smokers, were 60 to 69 at blood donation.

The sequencing sample was made of lung tumor tissue. This receptor was identified in a human donor with non-small cell lung cancer. The chain combines TRBV15 with TRBJ1-4; D is uncertain. CDR3 bases: TGTGCCACCAGCAGATCCAGACAAACGGAAAAACTGTTTTTT. This codes for CATSRSRQTEKLFF.